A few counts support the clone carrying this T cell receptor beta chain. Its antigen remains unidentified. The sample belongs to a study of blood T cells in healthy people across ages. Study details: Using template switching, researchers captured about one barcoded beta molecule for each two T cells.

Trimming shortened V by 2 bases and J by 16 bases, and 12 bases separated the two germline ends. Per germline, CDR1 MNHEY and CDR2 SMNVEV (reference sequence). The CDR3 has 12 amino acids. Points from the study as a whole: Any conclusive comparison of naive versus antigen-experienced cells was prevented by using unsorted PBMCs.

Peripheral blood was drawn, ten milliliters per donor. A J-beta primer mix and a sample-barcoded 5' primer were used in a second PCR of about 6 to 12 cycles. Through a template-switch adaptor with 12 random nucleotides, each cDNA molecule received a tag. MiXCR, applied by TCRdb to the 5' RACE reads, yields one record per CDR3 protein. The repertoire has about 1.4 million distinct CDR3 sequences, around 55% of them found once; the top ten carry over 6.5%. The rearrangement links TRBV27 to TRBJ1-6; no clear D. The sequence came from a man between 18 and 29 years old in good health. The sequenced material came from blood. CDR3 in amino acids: CASSLISGSLHF. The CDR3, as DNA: TGTGCCAGCAGTTTAATTTCCGGTTCTCTCCACTTT.